This section outlines one TCR beta chain sequence together with its context. No antigen is known for it. This sample was included in a study of T cells in Graves' hyperthyroidism and ophthalmopathy. Overall study: Peripheral blood sampling occurred at initial diagnosis, before any treatment. Findings and caveats of the study: Ophthalmopathy and stable hyperthyroidism were told apart by a 13 V-J model. Blood held most thyroid clonotypes expanded above 0.001 frequency.

This CDR3 has 14 amino acids. Germline CDR1 reads SGHRS; CDR2 reads YFSETQ. V trimming: 4 bases; J trimming: 1 base; junction bases outside the gene matches: 4. Using RNA transcripts as the source, TCR beta CDR3 regions were amplified. Initially, a first-round RT-PCR of the TCR CDR3 employed the HTBI primer set. Via MiXCR, TCRdb re-called the multiplex PCR reads, giving one row per CDR3 protein. The data contain about 640,000 distinct CDR3 sequences, 20% to 25% of them seen just once; the ten biggest clones take up under 35%. This clonotype was obtained from a man aged 30 to 45 with Graves' ophthalmopathy. Sequenced material: blood. This chain uses TRBV5-1 with TRBJ1-1; 7 nucleotides line up with TRBD1. CDR3 DNA: TGCGCCAGCAGCACCGGACAGGCGAACACTGAAGCTTTCTTT. This codes for CASSTGQANTEAFF.